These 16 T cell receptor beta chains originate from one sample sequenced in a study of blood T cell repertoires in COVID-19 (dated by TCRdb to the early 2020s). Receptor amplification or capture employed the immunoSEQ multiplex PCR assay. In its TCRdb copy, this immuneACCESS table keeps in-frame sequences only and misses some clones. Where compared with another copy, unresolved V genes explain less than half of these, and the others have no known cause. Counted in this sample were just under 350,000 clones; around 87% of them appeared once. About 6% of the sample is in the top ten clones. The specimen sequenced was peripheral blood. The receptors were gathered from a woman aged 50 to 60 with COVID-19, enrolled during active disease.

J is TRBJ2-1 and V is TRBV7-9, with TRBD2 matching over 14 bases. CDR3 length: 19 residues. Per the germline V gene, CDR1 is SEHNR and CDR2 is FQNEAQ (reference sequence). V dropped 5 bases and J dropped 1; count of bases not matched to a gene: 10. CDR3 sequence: CASSVSGLAGEGSYNEQFF. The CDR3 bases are TGTGCCAGCAGCGTGTCGGGACTAGCGGGAGAGGGGTCCTACAATGAGCAGTTCTTC.

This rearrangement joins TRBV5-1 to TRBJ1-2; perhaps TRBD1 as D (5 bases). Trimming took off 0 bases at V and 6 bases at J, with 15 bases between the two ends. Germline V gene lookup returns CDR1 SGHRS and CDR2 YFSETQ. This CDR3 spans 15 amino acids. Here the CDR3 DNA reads TGCGCCAGCAGCTTGGCACCCGGGACTTTAAATGGCTACACCTTC. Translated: CASSLAPGTLNGYTF.

This CDR3 is CASSVGEGGTGGTQYF. CDR3 coding DNA: TGTGCCAGCAGCGTAGGCGAGGGGGGGACAGGGGGAACCCAGTACTTC. This sequence joins TRBV9 and TRBJ2-5; 11 bases align to TRBD1. Germline V CDR1 and CDR2: SGDLS, YYNGEE. V gave up 0 bases and J gave up 8 bases; unmatched junction bases: 9. This CDR3 comprises 16 residues.

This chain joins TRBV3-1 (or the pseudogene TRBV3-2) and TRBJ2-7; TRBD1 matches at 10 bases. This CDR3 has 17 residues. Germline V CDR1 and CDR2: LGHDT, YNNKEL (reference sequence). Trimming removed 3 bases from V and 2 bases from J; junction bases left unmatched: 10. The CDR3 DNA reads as TGTGCCAGCAGCCAGGGACAGGGGTTGCCTAAAGCCTACGAGCAGTACTTC. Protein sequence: CASSQGQGLPKAYEQYF.

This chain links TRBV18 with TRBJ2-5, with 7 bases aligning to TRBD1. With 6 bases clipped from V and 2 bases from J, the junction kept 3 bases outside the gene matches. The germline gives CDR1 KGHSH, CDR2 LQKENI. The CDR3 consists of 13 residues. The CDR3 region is CASSVDRQETQYF. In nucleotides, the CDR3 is TGTGCCAGCTCCGTGGACAGGCAAGAGACCCAGTACTTC. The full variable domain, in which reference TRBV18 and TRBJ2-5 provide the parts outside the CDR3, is NAGVMQNPRHLVRRRGQEARLRCSPMKGHSHVYWYRQLPEEGLKFMVYLQKENIIDESGMPKERFSAEFPKEGPSILRIQQVVRGDSAAYFCASSVDRQETQYFGPGTRLLVL.

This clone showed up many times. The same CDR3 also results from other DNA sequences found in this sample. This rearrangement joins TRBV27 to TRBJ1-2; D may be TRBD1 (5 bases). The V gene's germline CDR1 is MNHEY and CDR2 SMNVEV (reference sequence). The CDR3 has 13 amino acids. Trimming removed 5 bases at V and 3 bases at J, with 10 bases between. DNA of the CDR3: TGTGCCAGCAGTCTTCAGGGTGACTATGGCTACACCTTC. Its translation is CASSLQGDYGYTF.

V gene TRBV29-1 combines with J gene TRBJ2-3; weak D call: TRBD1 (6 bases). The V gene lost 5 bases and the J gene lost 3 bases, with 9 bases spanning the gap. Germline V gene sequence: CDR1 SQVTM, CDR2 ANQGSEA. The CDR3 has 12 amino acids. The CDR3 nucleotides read TGCAGCGTTTACCAGGGGACAGATACGCAGTATTTT. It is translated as CSVYQGTDTQYF.

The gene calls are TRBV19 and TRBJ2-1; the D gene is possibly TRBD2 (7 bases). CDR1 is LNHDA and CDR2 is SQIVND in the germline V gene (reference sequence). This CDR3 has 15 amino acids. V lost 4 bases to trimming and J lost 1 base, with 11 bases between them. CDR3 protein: CASSKGGGSYNEQFF. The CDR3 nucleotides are TGTGCCAGTAGTAAAGGGGGGGGTTCCTACAATGAGCAGTTCTTC.

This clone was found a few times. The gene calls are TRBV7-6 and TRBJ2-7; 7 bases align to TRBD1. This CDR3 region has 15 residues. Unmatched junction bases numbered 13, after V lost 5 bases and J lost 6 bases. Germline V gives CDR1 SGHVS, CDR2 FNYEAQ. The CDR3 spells CASSRLPGTGVEQYF. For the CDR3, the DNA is TGTGCCAGCAGCCGGCTCCCCGGAACAGGGGTCGAGCAGTACTTC.

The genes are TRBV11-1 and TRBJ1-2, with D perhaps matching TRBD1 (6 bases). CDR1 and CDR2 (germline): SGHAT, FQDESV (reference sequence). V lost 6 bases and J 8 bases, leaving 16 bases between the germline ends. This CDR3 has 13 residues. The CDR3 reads CASRAQGSNGYTF. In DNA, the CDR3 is TGTGCCAGCAGGGCACAGGGTTCAAACGGCTACACCTTC.

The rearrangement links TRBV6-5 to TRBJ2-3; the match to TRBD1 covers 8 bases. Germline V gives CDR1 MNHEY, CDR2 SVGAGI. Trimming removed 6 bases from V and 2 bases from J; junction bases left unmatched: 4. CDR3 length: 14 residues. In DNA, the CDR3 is TGTGCCAGCAGCCTGGGACAGGCCACAGATACGCAGTATTTT. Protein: CASSLGQATDTQYF.

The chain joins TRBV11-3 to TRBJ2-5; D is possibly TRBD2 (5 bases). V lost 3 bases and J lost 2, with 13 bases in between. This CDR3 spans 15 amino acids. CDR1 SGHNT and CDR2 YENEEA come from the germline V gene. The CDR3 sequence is CASSFGELGQETQYF. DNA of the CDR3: TGTGCCAGCAGCTTTGGGGAGCTAGGGCAAGAGACCCAGTACTTC.

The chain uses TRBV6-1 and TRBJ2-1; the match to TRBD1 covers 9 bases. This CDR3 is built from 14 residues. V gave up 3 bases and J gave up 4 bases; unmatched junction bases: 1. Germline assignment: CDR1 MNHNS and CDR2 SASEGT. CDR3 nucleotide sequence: TGTGCCAGCAGTGACGGGACAGGGTACAATGAGCAGTTCTTC. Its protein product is CASSDGTGYNEQFF.

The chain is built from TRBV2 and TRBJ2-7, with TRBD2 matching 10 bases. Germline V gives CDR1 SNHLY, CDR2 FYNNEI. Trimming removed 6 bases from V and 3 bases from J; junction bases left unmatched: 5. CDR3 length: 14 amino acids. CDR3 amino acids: CASRSSGRSYEQYF. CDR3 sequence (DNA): TGTGCCAGCAGAAGTAGCGGGAGGAGCTACGAGCAGTACTTC.

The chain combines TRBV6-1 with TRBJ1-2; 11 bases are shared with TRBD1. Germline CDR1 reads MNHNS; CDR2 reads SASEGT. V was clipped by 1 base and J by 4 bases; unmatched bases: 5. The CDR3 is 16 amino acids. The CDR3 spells CASSEVWTGGSYGYTF. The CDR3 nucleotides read TGTGCCAGCAGTGAAGTCTGGACAGGGGGCTCCTATGGCTACACCTTC.

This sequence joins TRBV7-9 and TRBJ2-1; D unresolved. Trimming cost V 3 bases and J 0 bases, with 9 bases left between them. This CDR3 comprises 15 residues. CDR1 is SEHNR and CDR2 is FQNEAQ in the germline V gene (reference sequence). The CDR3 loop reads CASSLPLLSYNEQFF. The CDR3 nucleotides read TGTGCCAGCAGCTTGCCGTTACTCTCCTACAATGAGCAGTTCTTC.